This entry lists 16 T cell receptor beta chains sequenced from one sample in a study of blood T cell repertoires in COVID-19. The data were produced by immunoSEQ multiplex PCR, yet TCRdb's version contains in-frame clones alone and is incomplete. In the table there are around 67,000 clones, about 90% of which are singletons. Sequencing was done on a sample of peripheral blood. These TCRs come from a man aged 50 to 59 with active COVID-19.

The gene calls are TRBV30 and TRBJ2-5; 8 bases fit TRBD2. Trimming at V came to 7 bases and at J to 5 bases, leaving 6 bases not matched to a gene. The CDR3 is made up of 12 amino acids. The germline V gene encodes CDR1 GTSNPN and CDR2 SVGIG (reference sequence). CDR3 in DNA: TGTGCCTTCGGGACTAGGGGCGAGACCCAGTACTTC. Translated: CAFGTRGETQYF.

The CDR3 here is CASSYWLADQSYNEQFF. The CDR3 DNA reads TGTGCCAGCAGTTACTGGCTAGCCGACCAATCCTACAATGAGCAGTTCTTC. The chain employs TRBV6-2 or TRBV6-3 and TRBJ2-1; D perhaps matches TRBD2 (5 bases). CDR3 length: 17 residues. Germline CDR1 is MNHEY and CDR2 is SVGEGT. Between the trimmed V and J ends, which lost 1 base and 1 base, there was a span of 14 bases.

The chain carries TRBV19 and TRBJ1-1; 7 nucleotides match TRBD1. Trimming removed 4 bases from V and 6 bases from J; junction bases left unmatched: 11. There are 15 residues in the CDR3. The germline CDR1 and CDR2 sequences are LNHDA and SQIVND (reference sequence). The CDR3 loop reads CASSTRTGWYPEAFF. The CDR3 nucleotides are TGTGCCAGTAGTACCCGGACAGGATGGTACCCTGAAGCTTTCTTT. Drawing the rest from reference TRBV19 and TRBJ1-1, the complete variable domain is DGGITQSPKYLFRKEGQNVTLSCEQNLNHDAMYWYRQDPGQGLRLIYYSQIVNDFQKGDIAEGYSVSREKKESFPLTVTSAQKNPTAFYLCASSTRTGWYPEAFFGQGTRLTVV.

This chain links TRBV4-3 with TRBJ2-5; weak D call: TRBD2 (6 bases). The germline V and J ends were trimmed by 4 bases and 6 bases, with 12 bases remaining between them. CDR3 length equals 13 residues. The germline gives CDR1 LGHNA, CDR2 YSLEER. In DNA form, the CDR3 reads TGCGCCAGCAGCCCCCGACTAGGACAGACCCAGTACTTC. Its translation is CASSPRLGQTQYF.

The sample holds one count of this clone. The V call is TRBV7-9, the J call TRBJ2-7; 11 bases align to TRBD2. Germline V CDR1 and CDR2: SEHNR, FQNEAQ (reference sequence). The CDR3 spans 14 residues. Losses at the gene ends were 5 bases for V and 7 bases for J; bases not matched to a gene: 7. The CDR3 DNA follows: TGTGCCAGCAGCACTACTAGCGGGAGTCTTGAGCAGTACTTC. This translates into CASSTTSGSLEQYF. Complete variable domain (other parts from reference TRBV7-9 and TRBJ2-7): DTGVSQNPRHKITKRGQNVTFRCDPISEHNRLYWYRQTLGQGPEFLTYFQNEAQLEKSRLLSDRFSAERPKGSFSTLEIQRTEQGDSAMYLCASSTTSGSLEQYFGPGTRLTVT.

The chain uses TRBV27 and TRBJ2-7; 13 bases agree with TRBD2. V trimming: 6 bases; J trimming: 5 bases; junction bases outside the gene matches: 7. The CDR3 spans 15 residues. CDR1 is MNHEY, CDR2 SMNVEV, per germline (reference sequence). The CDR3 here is CASSRLAGGRDEQYF. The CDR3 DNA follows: TGTGCCAGCAGCAGACTAGCGGGGGGACGAGACGAGCAGTACTTC.

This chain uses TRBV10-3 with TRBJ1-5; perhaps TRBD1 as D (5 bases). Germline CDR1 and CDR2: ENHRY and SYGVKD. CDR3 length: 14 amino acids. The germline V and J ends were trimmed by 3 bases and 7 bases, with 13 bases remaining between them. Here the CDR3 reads CAISEVSGKQPQHF. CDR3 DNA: TGTGCCATCAGTGAAGTGTCAGGGAAACAGCCCCAGCATTTT.

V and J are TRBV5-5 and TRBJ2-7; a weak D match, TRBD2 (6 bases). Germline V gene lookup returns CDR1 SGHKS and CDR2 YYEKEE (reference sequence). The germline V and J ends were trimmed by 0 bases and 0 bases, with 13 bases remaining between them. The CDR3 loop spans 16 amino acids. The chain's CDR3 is CASSLVWSSVSYEQYF. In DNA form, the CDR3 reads TGTGCCAGCAGCTTGGTTTGGTCTAGCGTCTCCTACGAGCAGTACTTC.

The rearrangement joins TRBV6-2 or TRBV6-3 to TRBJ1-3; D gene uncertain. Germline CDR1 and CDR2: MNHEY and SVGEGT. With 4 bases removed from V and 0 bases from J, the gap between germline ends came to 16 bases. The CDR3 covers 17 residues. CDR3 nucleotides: TGTGCCAGCAGTTTCCGCGGAGGCTCCCGCTCTGGAAACACCATATATTTT. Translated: CASSFRGGSRSGNTIYF.

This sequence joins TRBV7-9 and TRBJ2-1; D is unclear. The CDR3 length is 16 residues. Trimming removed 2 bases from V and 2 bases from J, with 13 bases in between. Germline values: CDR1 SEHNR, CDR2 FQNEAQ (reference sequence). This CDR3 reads CASSLQFLPPYNEQFF. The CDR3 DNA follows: TGTGCCAGCAGCTTACAGTTTCTCCCCCCCTACAATGAGCAGTTCTTC.

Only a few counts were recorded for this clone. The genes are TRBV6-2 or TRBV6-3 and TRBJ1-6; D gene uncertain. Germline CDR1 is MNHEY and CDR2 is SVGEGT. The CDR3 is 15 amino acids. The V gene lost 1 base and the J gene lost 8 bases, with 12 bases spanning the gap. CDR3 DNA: TGTGCCAGCAGTTACTATGGGGAGTCGGATTCACCCCTCCACTTT. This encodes CASSYYGESDSPLHF.

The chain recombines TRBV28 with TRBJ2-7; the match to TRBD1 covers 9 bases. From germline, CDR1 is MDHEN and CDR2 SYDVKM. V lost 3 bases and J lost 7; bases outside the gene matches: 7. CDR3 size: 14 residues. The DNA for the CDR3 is TGTGCCAGCAGTTTTTCGGACAGGGGTTATGAGCAGTACTTC. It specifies CASSFSDRGYEQYF.

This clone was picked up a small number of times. As DNA, the CDR3 is TGTGCCAGCAGCTTGGCAGGGGACCGTTCACCCCTCCACTTT. This codes for CASSLAGDRSPLHF. The chain has TRBV5-6 and TRBJ1-6; perhaps TRBD1 as D (6 bases). Germline lookup yields CDR1 SGHDT and CDR2 YYEEEE. The CDR3 runs to 14 residues. Trimming shortened V by 0 bases and J by 9 bases, and 10 bases separated the two germline ends.

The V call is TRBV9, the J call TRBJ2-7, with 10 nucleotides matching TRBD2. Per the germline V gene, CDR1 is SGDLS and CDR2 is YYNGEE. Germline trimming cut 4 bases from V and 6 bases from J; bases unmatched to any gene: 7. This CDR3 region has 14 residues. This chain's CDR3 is CASSPSGREGEQYF. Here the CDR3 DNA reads TGTGCCAGCAGCCCCAGCGGGAGGGAGGGCGAGCAGTACTTC.

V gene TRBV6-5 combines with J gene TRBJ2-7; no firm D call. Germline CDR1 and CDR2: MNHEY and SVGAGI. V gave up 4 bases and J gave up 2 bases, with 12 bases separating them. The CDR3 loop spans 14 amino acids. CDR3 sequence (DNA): TGTGCCAGCAGTTCAGACTTCTCAACCTACGAGCAGTACTTC. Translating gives CASSSDFSTYEQYF.

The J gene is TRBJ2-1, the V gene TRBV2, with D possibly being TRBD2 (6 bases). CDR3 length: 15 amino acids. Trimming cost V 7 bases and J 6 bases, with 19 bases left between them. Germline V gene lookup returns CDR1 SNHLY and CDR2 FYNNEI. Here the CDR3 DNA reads TGTGCCAGCACGCGACTAGTGGGCAGTACCAATGAGCAGTTCTTC. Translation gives CASTRLVGSTNEQFF.